A single sample is the source of the 24 T cell receptor beta chains below, sequenced in a study of OX40 agonist ivuxolimab in advanced cancers. Clones were read by immunoSEQ multiplex PCR, and TCRdb kept only the in-frame ones, dropping some. Counted here are 53,000 or so clones, approximately 86% occurring once; the ten biggest clones make up around 15%. The sample in question was CD4+ or CD8+ T cells sorted from blood, obtained in a trial of the OX40 agonist ivuxolimab. The source of these receptors is an adult with an advanced solid tumor such as melanoma, head and neck, liver or kidney cancer.

V is TRBV19 and J is TRBJ1-2, with TRBD1 matching 7 bases. Per the germline V gene, CDR1 is LNHDA and CDR2 is SQIVND (reference sequence). The trim removed 2 bases at V and 9 bases at J, leaving 9 bases unmatched. This CDR3 spans 14 amino acids. CDR3 amino acids: CASSISGAGGRYTF. The DNA of the CDR3 is TGTGCCAGTAGTATATCGGGGGCAGGGGGACGCTACACCTTC.

The V call is TRBV7-2, the J call TRBJ1-5; no definite D call. V was clipped by 5 bases and J by 0 bases, with 11 bases between them. Germline V gives CDR1 SGHTA, CDR2 FQGNSA. The CDR3 loop spans 15 amino acids. Here the CDR3 DNA reads TGTGCCAGCAGCCTGGTGGCGTATAGCAATCAGCCCCAGCATTTT. This gives the protein CASSLVAYSNQPQHF.

The V call is TRBV27, the J call TRBJ2-7; D remains ambiguous. Trimming removed 6 bases from V and 2 bases from J, with 11 bases in between. Germline V CDR1 and CDR2: MNHEY, SMNVEV (reference sequence). The CDR3 contains 13 residues. CDR3 bases: TGTGCCAGCAGCTATAAGGGCCCCTACGAGCAGTACTTC. This sequence encodes CASSYKGPYEQYF.

The V gene is TRBV5-1, the J gene TRBJ2-3, with D perhaps TRBD2 (6 bases). Germline assignment: CDR1 SGHRS and CDR2 YFSETQ. The length of the CDR3 is 16 residues. The ends were cut back, 6 bases at V and 6 bases at J, with 23 bases in the middle. CDR3 coding DNA: TGCGCCAGCATAAGATCGCGGGGCGGCAGCGCGGATACGCAGTATTTT. It codes for CASIRSRGGSADTQYF.

The chain couples TRBV7-9 to TRBJ2-7; D is uncertain. The CDR3 sequence is 12 residues long. V lost 6 bases and J lost 2, with 8 bases in between. Per the germline V gene, CDR1 is SEHNR and CDR2 is FQNEAQ (reference sequence). The CDR3 DNA follows: TGTGCCAGCAGTTCTGTAACCTACGAGCAGTACTTC. Its translation: CASSSVTYEQYF.

J is TRBJ2-1 and V is TRBV6-6, with 10 bases fitting TRBD2. Germline CDR1 and CDR2: MNHNY and SVGAGI (reference sequence). V was pared by 5 bases and J by 10 bases, with 11 bases of the junction left unmatched. The CDR3 has 15 residues. CDR3 residues: CASSRPSGSRVEQFF. In DNA, the CDR3 is TGTGCCAGCAGTAGACCTAGCGGGAGCAGGGTGGAGCAGTTCTTC.

The chain couples TRBV9 to TRBJ2-7; TRBD2 aligns across 8 bases. With V trimmed by 3 bases and J by 3 bases, 5 bases remained unmatched. Germline V lookup: CDR1 SGDLS, CDR2 YYNGEE. The CDR3 covers 14 residues. CDR3 sequence reads: CASSGSSGGYEQYF. Here the CDR3 DNA reads TGTGCCAGCAGCGGCTCGAGCGGGGGCTACGAGCAGTACTTC.

The chain has TRBV7-3 and TRBJ2-3, with TRBD2 matching 9 bases. The CDR3 is 15 amino acids. The V gene end was trimmed by 1 base and the J gene end by 5 bases; junction bases not matched to a gene: 4. CDR1 SGHTA and CDR2 FQGTGA come from the germline V gene. In DNA form, the CDR3 reads TGTGCCAGCAGCTTAAATGCGGGAGGGTTAGATACGCAGTATTTT. Encoded protein: CASSLNAGGLDTQYF.

The rearrangement links TRBV4-1 to TRBJ2-2; a possible D gene is TRBD1 (6 bases). V lost 3 bases and J lost 1, with 15 bases in between. The germline V gene encodes CDR1 MGHRA and CDR2 YSYEKL. The CDR3 totals 17 residues. CDR3 coding DNA: TGCGCCAGCAGCCATAGGACAGCGTCATTGAACACCGGGGAGCTGTTTTTT. Amino acids: CASSHRTASLNTGELFF.

The V and J genes are TRBV21-1 and TRBJ1-1; the table's D call, TRBD1, has no DNA check behind it. TRBV21-1 is assigned pseudogene status. This CDR3 region has 16 residues. The CDR3 spells CASSRAPTASNTEAFF. The CDR3, as DNA: TGTGCCAGCAGCAGGGCTCCGACAGCCTCGAACACTGAAGCTTTCTTT.

This clone was recorded a few times. V and J are TRBV27 and TRBJ1-5; a weak D match, TRBD1 (5 bases). This CDR3 has 14 residues. The germline gives CDR1 MNHEY, CDR2 SMNVEV (reference sequence). Trimming took 7 bases from V and 1 from J, leaving 11 bases between them. The CDR3 sequence: CASTRGGSNQPQHF. The CDR3 region has the DNA TGTGCCAGCACCCGGGGCGGCAGCAATCAGCCCCAGCATTTT.

The V gene is TRBV6-1, the J gene TRBJ2-1; the match to TRBD2 covers 8 bases. V was clipped by 6 bases and J by 3 bases; unmatched bases: 7. Germline lookup yields CDR1 MNHNS and CDR2 SASEGT. This CDR3 spans 15 amino acids. CDR3 DNA sequence: TGTGCCAGCAGGGATAGCGGGGCAATCTACAATGAGCAGTTCTTC. It translates to CASRDSGAIYNEQFF.

The chain carries TRBV18 and TRBJ2-5; D remains unclear. Germline V gene lookup returns CDR1 KGHSH and CDR2 LQKENI. CDR3 length: 12 residues. The V and J ends lost 0 bases and 4 bases respectively, with 3 bases between them. CDR3 residues: CASSPPGETQYF. The CDR3 coding sequence is TGTGCCAGCTCACCACCGGGAGAGACCCAGTACTTC.

The V gene is TRBV5-1, the J gene TRBJ2-1; 10 bases are a match to TRBD2. Germline assignment: CDR1 SGHRS and CDR2 YFSETQ. The junction had 11 bases not matched to a gene; V was cut back by 5 bases and J by 9 bases. The CDR3 totals 15 residues. The CDR3 region is CASRDSSGSLTEQFF. The CDR3 DNA is TGCGCCAGCAGGGACTCTAGCGGGAGTCTCACTGAGCAGTTCTTC.

V and J are TRBV18 and TRBJ1-3; D is uncertain. Germline V gives CDR1 KGHSH, CDR2 LQKENI. CDR3 size: 15 residues. The V and J ends lost 0 bases and 4 bases respectively, with 10 bases between them. CDR3 loop: CASSPPMGSGNTIYF. CDR3 nucleotides: TGTGCCAGCTCACCACCGATGGGGTCCGGAAACACCATATATTTT.

This chain connects TRBV5-1 to TRBJ2-1, with D possibly TRBD2 on 5 matching bases. Germline values: CDR1 SGHRS, CDR2 YFSETQ. V shed 4 bases and J shed 5 bases, with 10 bases lying between them. This CDR3 is built from 13 residues. The CDR3 coding sequence is TGCGCCAGCAGCCGGACTGCCGACAATGAGCAGTTCTTC. Protein product: CASSRTADNEQFF.

The J gene is TRBJ1-4, the V gene TRBV11-2; 7 positions match TRBD1. The CDR3 has 14 amino acids. Germline V gene sequence: CDR1 SGHAT, CDR2 FQNNGV. V lost 5 bases to trimming and J lost 7 bases; unmatched junction nucleotides: 7. CDR3 DNA: TGTGCCAGCAGCCTTGACAGGGATGGTGAAAAACTGTTTTTT. Amino acid sequence: CASSLDRDGEKLFF.

This chain joins TRBV29-1 and TRBJ1-1; D remains ambiguous. Germline CDR1 and CDR2: SQVTM and ANQGSEA. CDR3 length: 12 amino acids. Trimming took off 2 bases at V and 1 base at J, with 5 bases between the two ends. The CDR3 bases are TGCAGCGTTGAAAACAGGAACACTGAAGCTTTCTTT. The encoded protein is CSVENRNTEAFF.

This sequence joins TRBV28 and TRBJ2-7; no definite D call. Trimming left V 6 bases short and J 4 bases short, with 10 bases between. Germline loops: CDR1 MDHEN, CDR2 SYDVKM. The CDR3 totals 12 residues. CDR3 in amino acids: CASSRKPYEQYF. The CDR3 DNA reads TGTGCCAGCAGCCGGAAACCTTACGAGCAGTACTTC.

This chain joins TRBV7-9 and TRBJ2-6; D remains unclear. The CDR3 has 15 amino acids. CDR1 and CDR2 from the germline V gene are SEHNR and FQNEAQ (reference sequence). V lost 5 bases and J lost 0, with 8 bases in between. DNA of the CDR3: TGTGCCAGCAGCAGACTTGGCTCTGGGGCCAACGTCCTGACTTTC. Translation gives CASSRLGSGANVLTF.

The chain uses TRBV28 and TRBJ2-7, with D possibly being TRBD1 or TRBD2 (5 bases each). Trimming stripped 8 bases from V and 3 bases from J, with 29 bases between. Germline CDR1 and CDR2: MDHEN and SYDVKM. The CDR3 runs 18 residues. The CDR3 nucleotides read TGTGCCAGCGGGACCCCGGGACCCAGTCCCCTCTCCAACTACGAGCAGTACTTC. It codes for CASGTPGPSPLSNYEQYF.

The rearrangement joins TRBV6-1 to TRBJ2-7; D is possibly TRBD1 (6 bases). This CDR3 contains 15 residues. CDR1 and CDR2 (germline): MNHNS, SASEGT. V was cut by 6 bases and J by 2 bases, with 17 bases left in between. The DNA for the CDR3 is TGTGCCAGCAGCCCTCGAGGACAGACCACCTACGAGCAGTACTTC. It specifies CASSPRGQTTYEQYF.

V gene TRBV6-5 combines with J gene TRBJ1-1; 9 bases map to TRBD1. From germline, CDR1 is MNHEY and CDR2 SVGAGI. Trimming cost V 2 bases and J 10 bases; bases outside gene matches: 5. The CDR3 covers 13 residues. The CDR3 bases are TGTGCCAGCAGTTACAGCACAGGGGGCGTAGCTTTCTTT. Its translation: CASSYSTGGVAFF.

The chain links TRBV4-1 to TRBJ2-1, with no clear D. CDR3 length: 15 residues. The V gene lost 1 base and the J gene lost 3 bases, with 10 bases spanning the gap. Germline CDR1 is MGHRA and CDR2 is YSYEKL. The CDR3 nucleotides are TGCGCCAGCAGCCAAGGTCGCGCAGTCTACAATGAGCAGTTCTTC. It yields the protein CASSQGRAVYNEQFF.